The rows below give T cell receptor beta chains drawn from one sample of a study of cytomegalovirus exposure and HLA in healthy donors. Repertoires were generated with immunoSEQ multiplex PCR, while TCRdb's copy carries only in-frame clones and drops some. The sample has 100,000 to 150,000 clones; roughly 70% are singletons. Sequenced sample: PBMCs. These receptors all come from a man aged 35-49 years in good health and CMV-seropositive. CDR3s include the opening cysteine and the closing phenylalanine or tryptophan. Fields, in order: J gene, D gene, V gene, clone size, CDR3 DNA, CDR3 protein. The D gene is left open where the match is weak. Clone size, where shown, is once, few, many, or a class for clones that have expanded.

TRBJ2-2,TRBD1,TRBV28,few,TGTGCCAGCAGACCAACAGGGGTCACCGGGGAGCTGTTTTTT,CASRPTGVTGELFF
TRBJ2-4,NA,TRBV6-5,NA,TGTGCCAGCAGTTACAAGGGGCGCAACATTCAGTACTTC,CASSYKGRNIQYF
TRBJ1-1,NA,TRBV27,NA,TGTGCCAGCAGTCCCTTGGACAAAGGGGGCACTGAAGCTTTCTTT,CASSPLDKGGTEAFF
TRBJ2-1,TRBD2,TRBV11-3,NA,TGTGCCAGCAGCCCTGGACTAGCGGGAGGAGGTTTGGATGAGCAGTTCTTC,CASSPGLAGGGLDEQFF
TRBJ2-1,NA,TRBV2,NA,TGTGCCAGTAGAGCGTACAATGAGCAGTTCTTC,CASRAYNEQFF
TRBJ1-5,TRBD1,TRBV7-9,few,TGTGCCAGCAGCGAGACAGGGTTTGGGCAGCCCCAGCATTTT,CASSETGFGQPQHF
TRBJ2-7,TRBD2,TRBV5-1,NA,TGCGCCAGCAGCTTGCGGCCCGGGGGGGCCACCTACGAGCAGTACTTC,CASSLRPGGATYEQYF
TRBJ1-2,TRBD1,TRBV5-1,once,TGCGCCAGCAGCTTAGACAGGGATAGGGGCTACACCTTC,CASSLDRDRGYTF
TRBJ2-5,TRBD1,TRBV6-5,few,TGTGCCAGCAGTAGGACAGGGGGGTCAGAGACCCAGTACTTC,CASSRTGGSETQYF
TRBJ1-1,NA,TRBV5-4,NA,TGTGCCAGCAGTCCGGTCCAGGGACTTGGCACTGAAGCTTTCTTT,CASSPVQGLGTEAFF
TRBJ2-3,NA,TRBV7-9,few,TGTGCCAGCAGTCCTGAGGGGGAAACTATACCAGATACGCAGTATTTT,CASSPEGETIPDTQYF
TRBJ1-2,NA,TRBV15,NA,TGTGCCACCAGCAGAGAAACAGGGAACTATGGCTACACCTTC,CATSRETGNYGYTF
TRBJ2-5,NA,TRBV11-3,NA,TGTGCCAGCAGCCCTGGCCCTGGGGAGAGAGAGACCCAGTACTTC,CASSPGPGERETQYF
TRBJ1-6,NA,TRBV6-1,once,TGTGCCAGCAGTGAACTCACAGGGATATCACCCCTCCACTTT,CASSELTGISPLHF
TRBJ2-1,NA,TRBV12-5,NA,TGTGCTAGTGGTTTGGGGGCAGGGGGGACCTTTGAGCAGTTCTTC,CASGLGAGGTFEQFF
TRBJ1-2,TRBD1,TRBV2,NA,TGTGCCAGCAGTGAAGGGTTGACAGGGGTTGGCTACACCTTC,CASSEGLTGVGYTF
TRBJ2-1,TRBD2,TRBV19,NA,TGTGCCAGTAGTTTACGGGAGGGTTTCTCCTACAATGAGCAGTTCTTC,CASSLREGFSYNEQFF
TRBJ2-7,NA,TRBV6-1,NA,TGTGCCAGCAGTGAGGGCAAGGTTTACGAGCAGTACTTC,CASSEGKVYEQYF
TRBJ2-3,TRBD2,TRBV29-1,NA,TGCAGCGTGTCGACTAGCGGGGGGGATACGCAGTATTTT,CSVSTSGGDTQYF
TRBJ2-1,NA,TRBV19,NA,TGTGCCAGTAGTAGGCCGCACATCGGGGATGAGCAGTTCTTC,CASSRPHIGDEQFF
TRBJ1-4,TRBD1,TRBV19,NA,TGTGCCAGTAGTATAGAGGACAGGGGCGAAGAAAAACTGTTTTTT,CASSIEDRGEEKLFF
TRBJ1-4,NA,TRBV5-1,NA,TGCGCCAGCAGCTTGGCCGGACCTACGGGAGAAAAACTGTTTTTT,CASSLAGPTGEKLFF
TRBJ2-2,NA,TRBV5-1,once,TGCGCCAGCAGCCTAGGGGGTCGGATCACCGGGGAGCTGTTTTTT,CASSLGGRITGELFF
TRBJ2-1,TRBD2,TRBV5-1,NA,TGCGCCAGCAGCGAAAATAGCGGGGGGGCCACTGAGCAGTTCTTC,CASSENSGGATEQFF
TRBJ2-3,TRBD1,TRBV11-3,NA,TGTGCCAGCAGCGACGACAGGGTTACAGATACGCAGTATTTT,CASSDDRVTDTQYF
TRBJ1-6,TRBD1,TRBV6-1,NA,TGTGCCAGCGGAGTGCGTAGGGGGCCTAATTCACCCCTCCACTTT,CASGVRRGPNSPLHF
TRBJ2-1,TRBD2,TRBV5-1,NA,TGCGCCAGCAGCTTGATCAGCGGGAGGTCCTACAATGAGCAGTTCTTC,CASSLISGRSYNEQFF
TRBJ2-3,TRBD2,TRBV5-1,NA,TGCGCCAGCACCCCGACTAGCGGGGGAAACACAGATACGCAGTATTTT,CASTPTSGGNTDTQYF
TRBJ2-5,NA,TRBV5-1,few,TGCGCCAGCAGCTTGTCCGGGATTCAAGAGACCCAGTACTTC,CASSLSGIQETQYF
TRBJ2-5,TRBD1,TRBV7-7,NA,TGTGCCAGCAGCAAACGACAGGGGGCAGGGGAGACCCAGTACTTC,CASSKRQGAGETQYF
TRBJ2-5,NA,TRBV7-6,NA,TGTGCCAGCAGCTTAGCACCGCACTGGGAGAGCCAGTACTTC,CASSLAPHWESQYF
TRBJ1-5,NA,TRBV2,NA,TGTGCCAGCACGGGGGTCAATCAGCCCCAGCATTTT,CASTGVNQPQHF
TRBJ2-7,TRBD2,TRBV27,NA,TGTGCCAGCAGCGGACTAGCGGGGGTCGGGGAGCAGTACTTC,CASSGLAGVGEQYF
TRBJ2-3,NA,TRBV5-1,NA,TGCGCCAGCAGCTTGCTCCCTAGCACAGATACGCAGTATTTT,CASSLLPSTDTQYF
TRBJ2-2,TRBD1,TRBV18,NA,TGTGCCAGCTCAATACTGACAGGGACCTCGAACACCGGGGAGCTGTTTTTT,CASSILTGTSNTGELFF
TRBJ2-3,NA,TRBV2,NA,TGTGCCAGCAACCAGGGTACAGATACGCAGTATTTT,CASNQGTDTQYF
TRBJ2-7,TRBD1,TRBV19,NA,TGTGCCAGTAGCCAACAGGGGTACGAGCAGTACTTC,CASSQQGYEQYF
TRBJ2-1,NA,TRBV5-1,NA,TGCGCCAGCAGCTTGGAGGGGCTCTCCTACAATGAGCAGTTCTTC,CASSLEGLSYNEQFF
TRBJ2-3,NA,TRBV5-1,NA,TGCGCCAGCAGCTTGAATGGGCCGGATACGCAGTATTTT,CASSLNGPDTQYF
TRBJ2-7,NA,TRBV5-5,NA,TGTGCCAGCAGCTTTGGCGCGGGACGGCAGTACGAGCAGTACTTC,CASSFGAGRQYEQYF
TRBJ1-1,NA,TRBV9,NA,TGTGCCAGCAGCCAACAGGGCGTCACTGAAGCTTTCTTT,CASSQQGVTEAFF
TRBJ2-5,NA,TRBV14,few,TGTGCCAGCAGCCAAGTGCCGGGACAAGAGACCCAGTACTTC,CASSQVPGQETQYF
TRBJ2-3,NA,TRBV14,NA,TGTGCCAGCAGCCAAGACACAACGACTAGCACAGATACGCAGTATTTT,CASSQDTTTSTDTQYF
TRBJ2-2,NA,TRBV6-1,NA,TGTGCCAGCAGAGATTCAGGGGACACCGGGGAGCTGTTTTTT,CASRDSGDTGELFF
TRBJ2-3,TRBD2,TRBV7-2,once,TGTGCCAGCAGCACCCGGACTAGCGGGGGCTCGGATACGCAGTATTTT,CASSTRTSGGSDTQYF